The 14 T cell receptor beta chains presented below share a single source sample, sequenced in a study of T cell responses to AZD1222 COVID-19 vaccine. Here immunoSEQ multiplex PCR was the method, and the copy in TCRdb shows in-frame clones only, minus some. The table shows some 97,000 clones, with approximately 89% occurring only once. The sequenced sample was peripheral blood, obtained on day 0 of MenACWY control vaccination. The receptors stem from an adult in good health.

This clone was counted a single time. This rearrangement joins TRBV7-2 to TRBJ2-5; D is perhaps TRBD1 or TRBD2 (5 bases each). This CDR3 spans 14 amino acids. Germline V lookup: CDR1 SGHTA, CDR2 FQGNSA. V lost 4 bases to trimming and J lost 0 bases, with 9 bases between them. CDR3 nucleotide sequence: TGTGCCAGCAGCTCCGGGACGTACCAAGAGACCCAGTACTTC. It codes for CASSSGTYQETQYF.

The chain employs TRBV5-8 and TRBJ2-3, with TRBD2 as a possible D gene (5 bases). The CDR3 extends over 13 amino acids. Per germline, CDR1 SGHTS and CDR2 YDEGEE. This CDR3 reads CAERGLTTDTQYF. CDR3 DNA sequence: TGTGCTGAGCGCGGGCTCACCACAGATACGCAGTATTTT. Based on the CDR3 plus reference TRBV5-8 and TRBJ2-3, the full variable domain is EAGVTQSPTHLIKTRGQQATLRCSPISGHTSVYWYQQALGLGLQFLLWYDEGEERNRGNFPPRFSGRQFPNYSSELNVNALELEDSALYLCAERGLTTDTQYFGPGTRLTVL.

The rearrangement joins TRBV7-9 to TRBJ1-6; D gene unclear. The V end was cut by 1 base, the J end by 7 bases, with 8 bases between. Germline V gene sequence: CDR1 SEHNR, CDR2 FQNEAQ (reference sequence). The CDR3 contains 14 residues. The DNA of the CDR3 is TGTGCCAGCAGCTTAGAAGGAGGGAATTCACCCCTCCACTTT. The encoded protein is CASSLEGGNSPLHF.

The J gene is TRBJ2-5, the V gene TRBV5-1, with 7 bases identical to TRBD1. Germline trimming cut 1 base from V and 4 bases from J; bases unmatched to any gene: 10. This CDR3 spans 16 amino acids. Germline CDR1 and CDR2: SGHRS and YFSETQ. The DNA of the CDR3 is TGCGCCAGCAGCTTGAGTGAGGGGGCGGAGAGAGAGACCCAGTACTTC. This codes for CASSLSEGAERETQYF.

The V gene is TRBV5-4, the J gene TRBJ2-5; TRBD1 is a possible D gene (6 bases). CDR1 is SGHNT and CDR2 is YYREEE in the germline V gene (reference sequence). The ends were cut back, 4 bases at V and 2 bases at J, with 15 bases in the middle. This CDR3 is 15 amino acids long. CDR3 amino acids: CASSDGGRGQETQYF. The CDR3 bases are TGTGCCAGCAGCGATGGGGGCCGAGGTCAAGAGACCCAGTACTTC.

The rearrangement uses TRBV5-1 and TRBJ1-6; TRBD1 is a possible D gene (5 bases). Trimming took 4 bases from V and 10 from J, leaving 21 bases between them. From germline, CDR1 is SGHRS and CDR2 YFSETQ. There are 16 residues in the CDR3. The CDR3 loop reads CASSPAQGSRSSPLHF. The CDR3 DNA is TGCGCCAGCAGCCCGGCCCAGGGAAGTCGGTCCTCACCCCTCCACTTT.

The J gene is TRBJ1-1, the V gene TRBV11-2, with D possibly matching TRBD1 (6 bases). V lost 4 bases and J lost 4, with 19 bases in between. This CDR3 has 16 residues. CDR1 SGHAT and CDR2 FQNNGV come from the germline V gene. The CDR3 bases are TGTGCCAGCAGCTCGATCCGGGGGGCTTTGGGCACTGAAGCTTTCTTT. Its protein is CASSSIRGALGTEAFF.

This chain connects TRBV5-5 to TRBJ1-4; D possibly corresponds to TRBD1 (6 bases). This CDR3 region has 15 residues. Germline V gene lookup returns CDR1 SGHKS and CDR2 YYEKEE (reference sequence). With 3 bases removed from V and 4 bases from J, the gap between germline ends came to 13 bases. CDR3 coding DNA: TGTGCCAGCAGCTCCCCGGACAGTGGTAATGAAAAACTGTTTTTT. It specifies CASSSPDSGNEKLFF.

The chain couples TRBV3-1 (or the pseudogene TRBV3-2) to TRBJ1-3, with D uncertain. The V end was cut by 4 bases, the J end by 4 bases, with 8 bases between. CDR1 and CDR2 from the germline V gene are LGHDT and YNNKEL (reference sequence). The CDR3 totals 13 residues. The chain's CDR3 is CASSPVPGNTIYF. The CDR3, as DNA: TGTGCCAGCAGCCCCGTTCCCGGAAACACCATATATTTT.

J is TRBJ2-3 and V is TRBV5-1; no clear D gene. Germline CDR1 and CDR2: SGHRS and YFSETQ. Trimming cost V 4 bases and J 1 base, with 10 bases left between them. The CDR3 runs to 14 residues. The CDR3 DNA follows: TGCGCCAGCAGCCCTCGACCTGGCACAGATACGCAGTATTTT. It codes for CASSPRPGTDTQYF.

The V and J genes are TRBV27 and TRBJ1-4, with unresolved D. This CDR3 has 11 amino acids. V lost 6 bases to trimming and J lost 4 bases, with 3 bases between them. The germline V gene encodes CDR1 MNHEY and CDR2 SMNVEV (reference sequence). Written as DNA, the CDR3 is TGTGCCAGCAGAATTAATGAAAAACTGTTTTTT. Amino acid sequence: CASRINEKLFF.

J is TRBJ2-3 and V is TRBV5-4, with 14 bases lining up with TRBD2. V shed 4 bases and J 4 bases; nucleotides not matched to a gene: 5. The CDR3 length is 16 residues. The germline V gene encodes CDR1 SGHNT and CDR2 YYREEE (reference sequence). CDR3 in DNA: TGTGCCAGCAGCCCCGGACTAGCGGGAGGATCAGATACGCAGTATTTT. This codes for CASSPGLAGGSDTQYF.

V gene TRBV9 combines with J gene TRBJ1-1; a possible D gene is TRBD1 (5 bases). V lost 0 bases to trimming and J lost 1 base, with 16 bases between them. The CDR3 is made up of 17 amino acids. Per the germline V gene, CDR1 is SGDLS and CDR2 is YYNGEE. CDR3 coding DNA: TGTGCCAGCAGCGTAGAGGTGGGACTTTACACGAACACTGAAGCTTTCTTT. The encoded protein is CASSVEVGLYTNTEAFF. The whole variable domain, filled in from reference TRBV9 and TRBJ1-1, reads DSGVTQTPKHLITATGQRVTLRCSPRSGDLSVYWYQQSLDQGLQFLIQYYNGEERAKGNILERFSAQQFPDLHSELNLSSLELGDSALYFCASSVEVGLYTNTEAFFGQGTRLTVV.

The genes are TRBV19 and TRBJ2-3, with TRBD1 matching 8 bases. The J segment lost 3 bases and the V segment lost 5 bases, leaving 7 bases of the junction unmatched. CDR1 is LNHDA, CDR2 SQIVND, per germline (reference sequence). This CDR3 comprises 15 residues. The CDR3 loop is CASSAGQGKTDTQYF. CDR3 coding DNA: TGTGCCAGTAGTGCCGGACAGGGAAAGACAGATACGCAGTATTTT.